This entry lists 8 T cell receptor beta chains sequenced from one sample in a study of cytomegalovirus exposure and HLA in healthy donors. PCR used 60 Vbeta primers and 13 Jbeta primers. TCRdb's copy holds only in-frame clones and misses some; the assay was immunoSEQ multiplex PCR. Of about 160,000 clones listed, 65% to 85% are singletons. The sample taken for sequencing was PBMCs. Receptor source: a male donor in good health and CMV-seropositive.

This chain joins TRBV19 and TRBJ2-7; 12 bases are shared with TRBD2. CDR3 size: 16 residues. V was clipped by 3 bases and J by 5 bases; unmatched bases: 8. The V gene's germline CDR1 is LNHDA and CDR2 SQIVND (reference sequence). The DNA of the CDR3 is TGTGCCAGTAGTATGGGGCTAGCGGGAGGGAGGGACGAGCAGTACTTC. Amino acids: CASSMGLAGGRDEQYF.

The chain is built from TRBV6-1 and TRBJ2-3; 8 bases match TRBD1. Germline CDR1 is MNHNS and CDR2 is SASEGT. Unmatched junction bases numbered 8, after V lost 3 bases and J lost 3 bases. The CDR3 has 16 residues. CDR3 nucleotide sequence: TGTGCCAGCAGTGATGACAGGGGAAGAAGTACAGATACGCAGTATTTT. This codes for CASSDDRGRSTDTQYF.

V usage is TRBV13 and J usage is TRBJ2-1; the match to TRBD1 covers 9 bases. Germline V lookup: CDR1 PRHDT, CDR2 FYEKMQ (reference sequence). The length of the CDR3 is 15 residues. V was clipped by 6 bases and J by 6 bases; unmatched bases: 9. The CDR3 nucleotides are TGTGCCAGCAGTTCCTGGGACAGGGCCTTCAATGAGCAGTTCTTC. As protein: CASSSWDRAFNEQFF.

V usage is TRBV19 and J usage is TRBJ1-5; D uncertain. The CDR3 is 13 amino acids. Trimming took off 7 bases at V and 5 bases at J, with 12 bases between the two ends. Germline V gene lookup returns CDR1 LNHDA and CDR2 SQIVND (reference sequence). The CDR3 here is CASTPSGHQPQHF. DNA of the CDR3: TGTGCCAGTACCCCCTCGGGTCATCAGCCCCAGCATTTT. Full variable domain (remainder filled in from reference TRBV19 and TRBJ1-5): DGGITQSPKYLFRKEGQNVTLSCEQNLNHDAMYWYRQDPGQGLRLIYYSQIVNDFQKGDIAEGYSVSREKKESFPLTVTSAQKNPTAFYLCASTPSGHQPQHFGDGTRLSIL.

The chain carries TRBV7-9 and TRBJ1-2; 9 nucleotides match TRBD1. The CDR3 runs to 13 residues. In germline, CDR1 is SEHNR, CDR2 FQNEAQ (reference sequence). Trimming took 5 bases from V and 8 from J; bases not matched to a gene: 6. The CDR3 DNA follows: TGTGCCAGCAGCGCACGGACAGGGGACGGCTACACCTTC. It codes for CASSARTGDGYTF.

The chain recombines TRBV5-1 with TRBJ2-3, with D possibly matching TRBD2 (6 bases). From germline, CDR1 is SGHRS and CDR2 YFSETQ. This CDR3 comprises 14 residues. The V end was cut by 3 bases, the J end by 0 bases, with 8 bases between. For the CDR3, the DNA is TGCGCCAGCAGCTATGGGGGGAGCACAGATACGCAGTATTTT. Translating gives CASSYGGSTDTQYF.

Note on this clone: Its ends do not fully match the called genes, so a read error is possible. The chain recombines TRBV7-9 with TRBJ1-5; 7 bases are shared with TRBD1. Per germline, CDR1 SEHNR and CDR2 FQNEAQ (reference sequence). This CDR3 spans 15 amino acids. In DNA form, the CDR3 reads TGTTCCAGCAGCTTAGCGACAGGGTGGGGACAGCCCCAGCATTTT. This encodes CSSSLATGWGQPQHF.

The CDR3 spells CASSQRGQVYGYTF. CDR3 DNA sequence: TGTGCCAGCAGCCAGAGGGGACAGGTTTATGGCTACACCTTC. This chain uses TRBV14 with TRBJ1-2, with 8 bases matching TRBD1. This CDR3 spans 14 amino acids. V lost 3 bases, J lost 5 bases, and 5 bases stayed unmatched. CDR1 SGHDN and CDR2 FVKESK come from the germline V gene.